The 5 T cell receptor beta chains reported below all come from one sample, sequenced in a study of T cells in localized non-small cell lung cancer. The data were produced by immunoSEQ multiplex PCR, yet TCRdb's version contains in-frame clones alone and is incomplete. The sample includes around 8,000 clones, approximately 22% seen only once; the top ten take about 3.9%. Sequenced material: lung tumor tissue, taken before any cancer treatment. The source is a man aged 35 to 69 with stage III squamous cell lung carcinoma.

The rearrangement links TRBV29-1 to TRBJ2-5; 11 nucleotides align to TRBD2. The CDR3 loop spans 16 amino acids. Germline values: CDR1 SQVTM, CDR2 ANQGSEA. V lost 2 bases and J lost 4; bases outside the gene matches: 9. CDR3 coding DNA: TGCAGCGTTGAAAGGAGTAGCGGGGGGGTTGGAGAGACCCAGTACTTC. Residues: CSVERSSGGVGETQYF.

The V and J genes are TRBV11-3 and TRBJ2-3, with TRBD1 identical over 9 bases. Germline CDR1 SGHNT, CDR2 YENEEA. V shed 5 bases and J 3 bases; nucleotides not matched to a gene: 6. The CDR3 length is 15 residues. CDR3 residues: CASSPGTGRTDTQYF. As DNA, the CDR3 is TGTGCCAGCAGCCCCGGGACAGGGAGGACAGATACGCAGTATTTT.

The chain recombines TRBV10-3 with TRBJ2-1, with TRBD2 matching over 11 bases. The junction had 7 bases not matched to a gene; V was cut back by 3 bases and J by 3 bases. The CDR3 is 17 amino acids. The germline V gene encodes CDR1 ENHRY and CDR2 SYGVKD. The CDR3 DNA sequence: TGTGCCATCAGTGAATTGTCGGGGACTAGCGGCTACAATGAGCAGTTCTTC. It encodes CAISELSGTSGYNEQFF.

Only a few counts were recorded for this clone. The chain links TRBV6-8 to TRBJ1-2; a possible D gene is TRBD1 (5 bases). CDR3 length equals 12 residues. Per germline, CDR1 MNHGY and CDR2 SAAAGT. Trimming removed 6 bases at V and 4 bases at J, with 9 bases between. CDR3 sequence reads: CASSAGTYGYTF. The CDR3 nucleotides are TGTGCCAGCAGCGCAGGGACCTATGGCTACACCTTC.

The rearrangement links TRBV29-1 to TRBJ2-7, with TRBD1 matching over 9 bases. The CDR3 runs 13 residues. Germline V lookup: CDR1 SQVTM, CDR2 ANQGSEA. The junction had 6 bases not matched to a gene; V was cut back by 4 bases and J by 5 bases. CDR3 in amino acids: CSVVGTGIHEQYF. DNA of the CDR3: TGCAGCGTTGTTGGGACAGGGATCCACGAGCAGTACTTC.